This TCR beta chain derives from a study of Graves' ophthalmopathy and Graves' hyperthyroidism. RNA transcripts provided the template for amplifying TCR beta CDR3 regions. An opening RT-PCR round employed HTBI primers and preceded a second-round multiplex PCR. From the multiplex PCR reads, TCRdb called clonotypes with MiXCR, one entry per CDR3 protein. Seen here are around 600,000 distinct CDR3 sequences, 35% to 50% observed once, and the top ten hold 3% to 4%. This clonotype was seen ten or more times. Germline V lookup: CDR1 SGHVS, CDR2 FQNEAQ. CDR3 length: 12 residues. Trimming pared 7 bases from V and 3 bases from J, leaving 9 bases between. Enrollment excluded any patients with other autoimmune diseases, uncontrolled infections, pregnancy or lactation. Sampling more than 9 ml of fresh peripheral blood provided the PBMCs.

This sequence was found in an adult man with Graves' ophthalmopathy. This chain connects TRBV7-8 to TRBJ2-5; D is unclear. Sample: peripheral blood. The CDR3 DNA reads TGTGCCAGCACCTCCTCCGAAGAGACCCAGTACTTC. As protein: CASTSSEETQYF.